This entry lists 28 T cell receptor beta chains sequenced from one sample in a study of naive and memory T cell subsets. These receptors' antigens are unknown. Two oligonucleotides, mixed equimolar, formed the beta constant-region primer covering TRBC1 and TRBC2. Ligated cDNA was amplified by four rounds of PCR with nested alpha and beta constant-region primers and SP2. TCRdb passed the UMI-ligation and nested PCR reads through MiXCR, listing each CDR3 protein once. Here the sample spans about 150,000 distinct CDR3 sequences, approximately 22% being singletons. General study findings and limits: Naive repertoires, especially CD8, held a few larger clonotypes, possibly memory cells re-expressing CD45RA.

The sequencing input was naive CD4+ T cells from blood. The receptors originated from a human donor in good health.

V gene TRBV20-1 combines with J gene TRBJ2-6; TRBD1 is a possible D gene (6 bases). CDR1 DFQATT and CDR2 SNEGSKA come from the germline V gene (reference sequence). The CDR3 covers 15 residues. V lost 5 bases to trimming and J lost 1 base, with 12 bases between them. The CDR3 nucleotides read TGCAGTGCTTACAGGGTTAGTTCTGGGGCCAACGTCCTGACTTTC. Translation: CSAYRVSSGANVLTF.

This clonotype was observed many times. The chain is built from TRBV4-1 and TRBJ2-1; possibly TRBD1 or TRBD2 for D (5 bases each). Trimming stripped 5 bases from V and 3 bases from J, with 14 bases between. Germline lookup yields CDR1 MGHRA and CDR2 YSYEKL. This CDR3 has 15 amino acids. The CDR3 DNA reads as TGCGCCAGCAGCGCCGGGACCTACCTCTACAATGAGCAGTTCTTC. It yields the protein CASSAGTYLYNEQFF.

The rearrangement joins TRBV20-1 to TRBJ2-7, with 11 nucleotides matching TRBD2. Trimming at V came to 5 bases and at J to 4 bases, leaving 13 bases not matched to a gene. The CDR3 has 16 residues. The germline gives CDR1 DFQATT, CDR2 SNEGSKA (reference sequence). The CDR3 DNA follows: TGCAGTGCTTACGACCAAACTAGCGGGAGTGATTACGAGCAGTACTTC. It encodes CSAYDQTSGSDYEQYF.

This clonotype was observed a single time. V and J are TRBV7-2 and TRBJ2-3; D unclear. The V end lost 5 bases, the J end lost 9 bases, and 12 bases lay between the germline ends. There are 12 residues in the CDR3. CDR1 and CDR2 from the germline V gene are SGHTA and FQGNSA. For the CDR3, the DNA is TGTGCCAGCAGCCCCCCAAGTATGACGCAGTATTTT. Its protein is CASSPPSMTQYF.

CDR3 region: CAISDGPSYNEQFF. The CDR3 DNA is TGTGCCATCAGTGACGGGCCCTCCTACAATGAGCAGTTCTTC. This chain links TRBV10-3 with TRBJ2-1; unclear D gene. This CDR3 region has 14 residues. V was clipped by 3 bases and J by 0 bases, with 6 bases between them. In germline, CDR1 is ENHRY, CDR2 SYGVKD.

This clonotype was detected only once. The V call is TRBV5-1, the J call TRBJ2-4, with 10 positions matching TRBD1. J was trimmed by 8 bases and V by 4 bases; bases with no gene match: 6. In germline, CDR1 is SGHRS, CDR2 YFSETQ. CDR3 length: 14 residues. The CDR3 coding sequence is TGCGCCAGCAGCGGTCGACAGGGGGCTGACATTCAGTACTTC. It encodes CASSGRQGADIQYF.

The chain carries TRBV28 and TRBJ2-7; D might be TRBD1 (6 bases). CDR3 length equals 14 residues. Germline V gene data show CDR1 as MDHEN and CDR2 as SYDVKM. Trimming shortened V by 3 bases and J by 1 base, and 10 bases separated the two germline ends. The CDR3 spells CASSFPRGSYEQYF. The CDR3 DNA reads TGTGCCAGCAGTTTTCCCAGGGGTTCCTACGAGCAGTACTTC.

This clonotype was counted between two and nine times. The J gene is TRBJ1-4, the V gene TRBV6-5; D gene ambiguous. CDR1 MNHEY and CDR2 SVGAGI come from the germline V gene. Trimming took 4 bases from V and 8 from J, leaving 14 bases between them. The CDR3 sequence is 14 residues long. CDR3 DNA: TGTGCCAGCAGTTCGGGAGGTCTCGCAGAAAAACTGTTTTTT. Protein product: CASSSGGLAEKLFF.

The chain recombines TRBV5-4 with TRBJ2-7; D remains ambiguous. Per germline, CDR1 SGHNT and CDR2 YYREEE (reference sequence). The V and J ends lost 3 bases and 7 bases respectively, with 17 bases between them. This CDR3 has 14 amino acids. CDR3 coding DNA: TGTGCCAGCAGCTCCCACGGACCGTCGGGTGAGCAGTACTTC. It is translated as CASSSHGPSGEQYF.

In nucleotides, the CDR3 is TGTGCCAGCAGCTCGACAGGGATCCACACTGAAGCTTTCTTT. It is translated as CASSSTGIHTEAFF. The genes are TRBV7-9 and TRBJ1-1; 7 positions match TRBD1. CDR3 length: 14 residues. Germline V lookup: CDR1 SEHNR, CDR2 FQNEAQ (reference sequence). V trimming: 4 bases; J trimming: 3 bases; junction bases outside the gene matches: 5.

This clonotype was counted a few times. The chain links TRBV6-5 to TRBJ2-5, with D perhaps matching TRBD1 or TRBD2 (5 bases each). Germline V gene sequence: CDR1 MNHEY, CDR2 SVGAGI. The CDR3 extends over 14 amino acids. V lost 7 bases, J lost 6 bases, and 18 bases lay in between. CDR3 residues: CASTWDGLGQTQYF. CDR3 sequence (DNA): TGTGCCAGCACCTGGGACGGACTGGGGCAGACCCAGTACTTC.

The rearrangement links TRBV7-2 to TRBJ1-5, with TRBD1 matching over 9 bases. V was clipped by 5 bases and J by 4 bases; unmatched bases: 6. The CDR3 loop spans 15 amino acids. Germline CDR1 SGHTA, CDR2 FQGNSA. The DNA of the CDR3 is TGTGCCAGCAGCCGTCGGGACAGGGTGAATCAGCCCCAGCATTTT. Translated: CASSRRDRVNQPQHF.

CDR3 region: CASRYQNRVEQYF. Here the CDR3 DNA reads TGTGCCAGCAGATACCAGAACAGGGTCGAGCAGTACTTC. The rearrangement uses TRBV27 and TRBJ2-7; tentatively, D is TRBD1 (6 bases). Germline loops: CDR1 MNHEY, CDR2 SMNVEV (reference sequence). This CDR3 has 13 amino acids. V lost 6 bases and J 6 bases, leaving 15 bases between the germline ends.

This chain joins TRBV6-6 and TRBJ1-1; perhaps TRBD1 as D (5 bases). Germline V CDR1 and CDR2: MNHNY, SVGAGI (reference sequence). Trimming took off 0 bases at V and 3 bases at J, with 11 bases between the two ends. CDR3 length: 15 residues. The CDR3 loop reads CASSYSAGRDTEAFF. DNA of the CDR3: TGTGCCAGCAGTTACTCGGCAGGGAGGGACACTGAAGCTTTCTTT.

In its sample, this clonotype was seen a few times. The chain uses TRBV28 and TRBJ1-1; 8 positions agree with TRBD1. The CDR3 is made up of 15 amino acids. After removal of 3 bases from V and 5 bases from J, the junction contained 8 bases not matched to a gene. The V gene's germline CDR1 is MDHEN and CDR2 SYDVKM. The CDR3 nucleotides are TGTGCCAGCAGTTTTACTAGACAGGGGAGTACTGAAGCTTTCTTT. Amino acids: CASSFTRQGSTEAFF.

The table lists this clonotype with a few counts. The gene calls are TRBV20-1 and TRBJ1-2; D is undetermined. Trimming took 3 bases from V and 3 from J, leaving 5 bases between them. This CDR3 region has 11 residues. Germline values: CDR1 DFQATT, CDR2 SNEGSKA (reference sequence). The DNA of the CDR3 is TGCAGTGCTAGTCGGCACTATGGCTACACCTTC. This sequence encodes CSASRHYGYTF.

The chain uses TRBV15 and TRBJ2-1; 8 positions match TRBD2. Germline V gene data show CDR1 as LNHNV and CDR2 as YYDKDF (reference sequence). The CDR3 runs to 14 residues. With V trimmed by 8 bases and J by 6 bases, 9 bases remained unmatched. Here the CDR3 reads CATGPSGRPNEQFF. CDR3 bases: TGTGCCACCGGGCCCAGCGGGAGACCCAATGAGCAGTTCTTC.

This clonotype was picked up a small number of times. This chain links TRBV12-5 with TRBJ2-2; 10 bases map to TRBD1. This CDR3 region has 17 residues. Germline V gene sequence: CDR1 LGHNT, CDR2 FRNRAP. J was trimmed by 6 bases and V by 4 bases; bases with no gene match: 11. The chain's CDR3 is CASGWERTGGYSGELFF. In DNA form, the CDR3 reads TGTGCTAGTGGTTGGGAAAGGACAGGGGGATACTCCGGGGAGCTGTTTTTT.

V and J are TRBV19 and TRBJ2-7; TRBD2 agrees at 9 bases. The CDR3 has 15 amino acids. The germline V gene has CDR1 LNHDA and CDR2 SQIVND (reference sequence). V shed 3 bases and J 4 bases; nucleotides not matched to a gene: 7. CDR3 amino acids: CASSIEGSGSYEQYF. The CDR3 DNA reads TGTGCCAGTAGTATCGAGGGTAGCGGGAGTTACGAGCAGTACTTC. Together with reference TRBV19 and TRBJ2-7, the CDR3 gives the full variable domain: DGGITQSPKYLFRKEGQNVTLSCEQNLNHDAMYWYRQDPGQGLRLIYYSQIVNDFQKGDIAEGYSVSREKKESFPLTVTSAQKNPTAFYLCASSIEGSGSYEQYFGPGTRLTVT.

This clonotype was counted a few times. The chain joins TRBV29-1 to TRBJ1-5; 7 positions agree with TRBD1. The CDR3 runs 12 residues. The V and J ends lost 4 bases and 5 bases, in that order; junction bases with no gene match: 2. Germline lookup yields CDR1 SQVTM and CDR2 ANQGSEA. The CDR3 reads CSVAGTDQPQHF. DNA of the CDR3: TGCAGCGTTGCCGGGACAGATCAGCCCCAGCATTTT. Variable domain in full (rest from reference TRBV29-1 and TRBJ1-5): SAVISQKPSRDICQRGTSLTIQCQVDSQVTMMFWYRQQPGQSLTLIATANQGSEATYESGFVIDKFPISRPNLTFSTLTVSNMSPEDSSIYLCSVAGTDQPQHFGDGTRLSIL.

This clonotype was counted between two and nine times. The chain's CDR3 is CASSFRLAGDSHGELFF. DNA for the CDR3: TGTGCCAGCAGTTTCCGACTAGCGGGAGATTCTCACGGGGAGCTGTTTTTT. V gene TRBV12-3 or TRBV12-4 combines with J gene TRBJ2-2, with 12 nucleotides matching TRBD2. Losses at the gene ends were 3 bases for V and 7 bases for J; bases not matched to a gene: 9. The CDR3 totals 17 residues.

The chain employs TRBV13 and TRBJ2-4; no definite D call. CDR3 length: 13 amino acids. Germline V lookup: CDR1 PRHDT, CDR2 FYEKMQ (reference sequence). V was trimmed by 4 bases and J by 2 bases, leaving 6 bases between them. This CDR3 reads CASSSLPKNIQYF. CDR3 sequence (DNA): TGTGCCAGCAGCTCCCTGCCCAAAAACATTCAGTACTTC.

The rearrangement links TRBV18 to TRBJ2-5, with a tentative D call TRBD2 (5 bases). V was clipped by 3 bases and J by 2 bases, with 10 bases between them. The CDR3 covers 14 residues. Germline V CDR1 and CDR2: KGHSH, LQKENI. The CDR3 loop reads CASSPGEPQETQYF. The CDR3 DNA follows: TGTGCCAGCTCACCCGGGGAGCCACAAGAGACCCAGTACTTC.

The chain recombines TRBV6-2 or TRBV6-3 with TRBJ2-7; 8 bases map to TRBD1. The CDR3 has 14 amino acids. The germline V gene encodes CDR1 MNHEY and CDR2 SVGEGT. With 6 bases clipped from V and 4 bases from J, the junction kept 8 bases outside the gene matches. The CDR3 nucleotides read TGTGCCAGCAGCACCGGGACAGGAGGGTACGAGCAGTACTTC. This gives the protein CASSTGTGGYEQYF.

This clonotype occurred a few times. The chain joins TRBV7-2 to TRBJ2-1; 9 nucleotides line up with TRBD2. J lost 4 bases, V lost 10 bases, and 5 bases had no gene match. The CDR3 contains 13 residues. Germline CDR1 and CDR2: SGHTA and FQGNSA. Here the CDR3 reads CATDTSGYNEQFF. CDR3 bases: TGTGCCACCGATACTAGCGGGTACAATGAGCAGTTCTTC.

This clonotype has a handful of counts. This sequence joins TRBV9 and TRBJ1-1, with 7 positions matching TRBD1. The V gene end was trimmed by 0 bases and the J gene end by 2 bases; junction bases not matched to a gene: 7. Per the germline V gene, CDR1 is SGDLS and CDR2 is YYNGEE. This CDR3 has 16 amino acids. The CDR3 coding sequence is TGTGCCAGCAGCGTAGCCGGGACAGCCCTAAACACTGAAGCTTTCTTT. Translation gives CASSVAGTALNTEAFF.

The chain combines TRBV7-2 with TRBJ1-3; D is undetermined. The CDR3 is 14 amino acids. Trimming shortened V by 0 bases and J by 0 bases, and 3 bases separated the two germline ends. Germline loops: CDR1 SGHTA, CDR2 FQGNSA. The CDR3 is CASSLASSGNTIYF. Here the CDR3 DNA reads TGTGCCAGCAGCTTAGCCAGCTCTGGAAACACCATATATTTT.

This clonotype was counted a few times. The J gene is TRBJ2-1, the V gene TRBV5-5; D gene uncertain. Germline lookup yields CDR1 SGHKS and CDR2 YYEKEE (reference sequence). V dropped 0 bases and J dropped 7 bases, with 5 bases sitting between them. The CDR3 runs to 12 residues. In DNA form, the CDR3 reads TGTGCCAGCAGCTTGGGGGTGAATGAGCAGTTCTTC. It encodes CASSLGVNEQFF.